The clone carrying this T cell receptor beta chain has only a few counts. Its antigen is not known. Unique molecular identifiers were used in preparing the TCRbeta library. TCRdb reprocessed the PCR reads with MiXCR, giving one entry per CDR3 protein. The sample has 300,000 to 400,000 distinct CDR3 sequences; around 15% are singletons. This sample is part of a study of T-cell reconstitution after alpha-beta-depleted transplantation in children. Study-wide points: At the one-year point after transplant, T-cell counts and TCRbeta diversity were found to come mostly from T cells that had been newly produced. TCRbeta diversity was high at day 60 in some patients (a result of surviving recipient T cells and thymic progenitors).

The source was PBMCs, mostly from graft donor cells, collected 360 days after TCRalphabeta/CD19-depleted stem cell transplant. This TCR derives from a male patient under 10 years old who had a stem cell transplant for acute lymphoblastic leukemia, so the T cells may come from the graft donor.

The CDR3: CATWGQNYGYTF. In DNA form, the CDR3 reads TGTGCCACCTGGGGGCAGAACTATGGCTACACCTTC. The chain carries TRBV7-6 and TRBJ1-2, with a possible D match to TRBD1 (6 bases). Germline-derived CDR1 and CDR2 are SGHVS and FNYEAQ. V shed 10 bases and J shed 2 bases, with 11 bases lying between them. The CDR3 totals 12 residues.